One and the same sample provided the 20 T cell receptor beta chains below, sequenced in a study of blood T cell repertoires in COVID-19. Method: immunoSEQ multiplex PCR; TCRdb's copy keeps in-frame clones and lacks some. The sample lists about 82,000 clones; roughly 80% were seen once. Input material: peripheral blood. The receptors come from a woman in her thirties or forties with active or convalescent COVID-19.

This sequence joins TRBV28 and TRBJ1-2; TRBD1 matches at 12 bases. V shed 2 bases and J 5 bases; nucleotides not matched to a gene: 3. CDR3 length equals 15 residues. Germline V gene sequence: CDR1 MDHEN, CDR2 SYDVKM. DNA for the CDR3: TGTGCCAGCAGTTTAGGGACAGGGGGCGGGTATGGCTACACCTTC. Its protein product is CASSLGTGGGYGYTF.

The chain recombines TRBV7-2 with TRBJ2-3; a weak D match, TRBD2 (6 bases). CDR1 is SGHTA and CDR2 is FQGNSA in the germline V gene. V gave up 5 bases and J gave up 5 bases, with 11 bases separating them. This CDR3 is built from 13 residues. The CDR3 is CASSDLARDTQYF. The CDR3 DNA reads TGTGCCAGCAGCGATCTAGCGCGAGATACGCAGTATTTT.

The rearrangement links TRBV19 to TRBJ1-5, with a weak D call TRBD1 (6 bases). The CDR3 loop spans 12 amino acids. The germline V and J ends were trimmed by 5 bases and 5 bases, with 7 bases remaining between them. CDR1 and CDR2 from the germline V gene are LNHDA and SQIVND (reference sequence). The CDR3 DNA reads TGTGCCAGTAGTTACAGGGATCAGCCCCAGCATTTT. Its protein product is CASSYRDQPQHF.

This rearrangement joins TRBV19 to TRBJ2-2; D remains unclear. CDR1 is LNHDA and CDR2 is SQIVND in the germline V gene (reference sequence). This CDR3 is 16 amino acids long. The germline V and J ends were trimmed by 7 bases and 0 bases, with 15 bases remaining between them. The CDR3 region has the DNA TGTGCCAGTATCCCTACTCCGTTCGCGAACACCGGGGAGCTGTTTTTT. As protein: CASIPTPFANTGELFF.

The chain is built from TRBV9 and TRBJ1-3; D not certain. The CDR3 runs 14 residues. Germline V lookup: CDR1 SGDLS, CDR2 YYNGEE. V lost 0 bases to trimming and J lost 0 bases, with 4 bases between them. The CDR3 protein is CASSVGSSGNTIYF. CDR3 sequence (DNA): TGTGCCAGCAGCGTAGGGAGCTCTGGAAACACCATATATTTT.

The sample holds one count of this clone. The chain employs TRBV6-1 and TRBJ1-2; 8 bases are shared with TRBD1. V lost 3 bases and J lost 8; bases outside the gene matches: 8. The CDR3 has 14 amino acids. The germline gives CDR1 MNHNS, CDR2 SASEGT. Here the CDR3 DNA reads TGTGCCAGCAGTGACAGGGGGCCCATTTCGGGCTACACCTTC. Protein product: CASSDRGPISGYTF.

The genes are TRBV7-2 and TRBJ2-2, with 15 bases that match TRBD2. The CDR3 has 17 residues. V was pared by 1 base and J by 7 bases, with 4 bases of the junction left unmatched. Germline loops: CDR1 SGHTA, CDR2 FQGNSA. CDR3 nucleotides: TGTGCCAGCAGCTTAGGAGGACTAGCGGGAGGGATCGGGGAGCTGTTTTTT. Encoded protein: CASSLGGLAGGIGELFF.

The chain has TRBV19 and TRBJ1-6; D remains ambiguous. Germline V gives CDR1 LNHDA, CDR2 SQIVND (reference sequence). The CDR3 is made up of 14 amino acids. The ends were cut back, 7 bases at V and 7 bases at J, with 14 bases in the middle. The DNA of the CDR3 is TGTGCCAGTAAGGCACAGAGTGGCAATTCACCCCTCCACTTT. This translates into CASKAQSGNSPLHF.

The V gene is TRBV29-1, the J gene TRBJ1-3; D is perhaps TRBD1 (5 bases). Trimming shortened V by 4 bases and J by 0 bases, and 13 bases separated the two germline ends. The CDR3 extends over 15 amino acids. From germline, CDR1 is SQVTM and CDR2 ANQGSEA. This CDR3 reads CSVGRDGDSGNTIYF. The CDR3 DNA follows: TGCAGCGTTGGGCGGGACGGAGACTCTGGAAACACCATATATTTT.

The chain has TRBV6-2 or TRBV6-3 and TRBJ2-2; D not certain. The CDR3 contains 13 residues. CDR1 is MNHEY and CDR2 is SVGEGT in the germline V gene. V was cut by 2 bases and J by 7 bases, with 8 bases left in between. The CDR3 nucleotides are TGTGCCAGCAGTTACACCTCGGTCGGGGAGCTGTTTTTT. This codes for CASSYTSVGELFF.

The table lists this clone with many counts. The chain couples TRBV5-5 to TRBJ1-2; the D gene is possibly TRBD1 (6 bases). This CDR3 has 17 residues. The V gene's germline CDR1 is SGHKS and CDR2 YYEKEE (reference sequence). The V and J ends lost 4 bases and 0 bases respectively, with 19 bases between them. The DNA of the CDR3 is TGTGCCAGCAGCCACCCCCAGGGGATTCTTCCTAACTATGGCTACACCTTC. Its protein product is CASSHPQGILPNYGYTF.

The V and J genes are TRBV3-1 (or the pseudogene TRBV3-2) and TRBJ2-7; 15 bases fit TRBD2. Germline trimming cut 2 bases from V and 5 bases from J; bases unmatched to any gene: 10. This CDR3 has 18 residues. The germline CDR1 and CDR2 sequences are LGHDT and YNNKEL (reference sequence). The DNA of the CDR3 is TGTGCCAGCAGCCAAATCATCTCGGGGACTAGCGGGAGGAACGAGCAGTACTTC. Translation gives CASSQIISGTSGRNEQYF.

J is TRBJ2-5 and V is TRBV28, with D possibly being TRBD2 (6 bases). Germline assignment: CDR1 MDHEN and CDR2 SYDVKM. The CDR3 consists of 14 residues. V dropped 2 bases and J dropped 1 base, with 8 bases sitting between them. The CDR3 bases are TGTGCCAGCAGTTTAATGGGGGGCCAAGAGACCCAGTACTTC. Translation gives CASSLMGGQETQYF.

The V call is TRBV6-2 or TRBV6-3, the J call TRBJ2-1, with D perhaps TRBD2 (6 bases). CDR3 size: 16 residues. V shed 0 bases and J shed 2 bases, with 11 bases lying between them. The germline V gene encodes CDR1 MNHEY and CDR2 SVGEGT. The CDR3 coding sequence is TGTGCCAGCAGTTACTCGACGGGGGTCCCCTACAATGAGCAGTTCTTC. Protein product: CASSYSTGVPYNEQFF.

The chain links TRBV27 to TRBJ1-2; D remains unclear. The CDR3 totals 13 residues. V lost 0 bases to trimming and J lost 4 bases, with 6 bases between them. The germline V gene encodes CDR1 MNHEY and CDR2 SMNVEV (reference sequence). CDR3 sequence: CASSLSGIYGYTF. The CDR3 DNA is TGTGCCAGCAGTTTATCGGGCATCTATGGCTACACCTTC.

This chain connects TRBV2 to TRBJ2-7, with D maybe TRBD1 (6 bases). Per the germline V gene, CDR1 is SNHLY and CDR2 is FYNNEI. CDR3 length: 14 amino acids. Between the trimmed V and J ends, which lost 5 bases and 7 bases, there was a span of 18 bases. CDR3 residues: CASSPKSGVGEQYF. The CDR3 DNA is TGTGCCAGCAGTCCTAAATCAGGGGTAGGTGAGCAGTACTTC.

The chain is built from TRBV29-1 and TRBJ1-2; 7 nucleotides align to TRBD1. The germline V gene has CDR1 SQVTM and CDR2 ANQGSEA. The junction had 4 bases not matched to a gene; V was cut back by 1 base and J by 8 bases. This CDR3 spans 12 amino acids. The DNA for the CDR3 is TGCAGCGTTGAAGGAAGGGGGCACGGCTACACCTTC. Protein product: CSVEGRGHGYTF. The full variable domain, rest sourced from reference TRBV29-1 and TRBJ1-2, is SAVISQKPSRDICQRGTSLTIQCQVDSQVTMMFWYRQQPGQSLTLIATANQGSEATYESGFVIDKFPISRPNLTFSTLTVSNMSPEDSSIYLCSVEGRGHGYTFGSGTRLTVV.

This chain links TRBV9 with TRBJ2-1; 9 bases are a match to TRBD2. The CDR3 loop spans 15 amino acids. V gave up 2 bases and J gave up 9 bases; unmatched junction bases: 9. Germline-derived CDR1 and CDR2 are SGDLS and YYNGEE. CDR3 protein: CASSVSSGIWSEQFF. The CDR3 DNA reads TGTGCCAGCAGCGTCTCTAGCGGGATTTGGTCTGAGCAGTTCTTC.

In this sample, this clone turned up once. This CDR3 reads CASSLSQGAGDEQFF. Written as DNA, the CDR3 is TGTGCCAGCAGCCTATCACAGGGGGCTGGGGATGAGCAGTTCTTC. The V and J genes are TRBV5-4 and TRBJ2-1, with TRBD1 identical over 9 bases. V gave up 4 bases and J gave up 8 bases; unmatched junction bases: 10. The CDR3 runs to 15 residues. Germline CDR1 SGHNT, CDR2 YYREEE (reference sequence).

The CDR3 loop is CASSQGQGASGNTIYF. DNA for the CDR3: TGTGCCAGCAGCCAAGGACAGGGGGCTTCTGGAAACACCATATATTTT. This chain connects TRBV9 to TRBJ1-3, with 11 bases aligning to TRBD1. The CDR3 consists of 16 residues. Losses at the gene ends were 4 bases for V and 1 base for J; bases not matched to a gene: 4. The germline V gene has CDR1 SGDLS and CDR2 YYNGEE. The whole variable domain, filled in from reference TRBV9 and TRBJ1-3, reads DSGVTQTPKHLITATGQRVTLRCSPRSGDLSVYWYQQSLDQGLQFLIQYYNGEERAKGNILERFSAQQFPDLHSELNLSSLELGDSALYFCASSQGQGASGNTIYFGEGSWLTVV.